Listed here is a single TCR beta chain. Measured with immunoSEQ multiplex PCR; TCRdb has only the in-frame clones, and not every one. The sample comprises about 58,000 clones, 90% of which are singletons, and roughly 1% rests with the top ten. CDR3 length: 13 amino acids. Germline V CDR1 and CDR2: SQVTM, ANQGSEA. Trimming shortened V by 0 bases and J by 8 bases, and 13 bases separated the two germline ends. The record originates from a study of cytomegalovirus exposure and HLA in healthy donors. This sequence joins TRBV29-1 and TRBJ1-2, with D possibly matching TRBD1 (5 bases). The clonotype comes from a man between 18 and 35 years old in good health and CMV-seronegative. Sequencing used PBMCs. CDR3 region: CSVEDSGGLGYTF. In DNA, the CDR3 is TGCAGCGTTGAAGATTCCGGGGGTCTGGGCTACACCTTC.